This T cell receptor (beta chain) was identified in a study of CD8+CD57+ T cells in acquired aplastic anemia (dated by TCRdb to 2017 to 2018). Concerning the study at large: A mean of around 3.2 ug of DNA, ranging from roughly 0.18 to 30 ug, was extracted from sorted CD4+ and CD8+ cells. An average of approximately 9.8 million reads for CD4+ cells and 12 million or so reads for CD8+ cells was obtained from healthy donor samples. Results the study describes overall, beyond this receptor: No significant difference in CD8+ Simpson's diversity was found between patients and healthy controls (P=0.060). Approximately 27 CD8+ CDR3 sequences were found in both patients and controls but appeared to be highly expressed in patients and within the immunodominant clones of the patients.

This clonotype has a count of ten or more. Its binding antigen is unknown. No base quality values were provided; no much bigger clone lies one nucleotide off. Genomic DNA served as template for TCR beta VDJ combination and CDR3 sequence profiling. An Illumina HiSeq 2000 was the platform used for TCR repertoire sequencing. In the authors' own workflow: Repertoire assessment relied on Simpson's diversity index, CDR3 size and DJ length profiles, and TRBV/TRBJ rearrangement plots. The most abundant DNA sequence in the deep sequencing data was taken as the immunodominant clone. CDR3 amino acid sequences were checked for sharing between subjects and were compared against published repertoires and the VDJdb database. TCRdb reprocessing: public reads trimmed at Q25 with fastp, clones called with MiXCR, in-frame beta chains kept. Identical CDR3 protein sequences are pooled into one entry, listed with their most common genes and DNA. It is TCRdb's table, rather than the study itself, that gives the V and J calls and clone size. Here the sample has some 240,000 distinct CDR3 sequences; 34% occur a single time. Of the sample, about 1.1% is held by the ten largest clones.

V is reduced by 5 bases and J by 3 bases, leaving a spacing of 5 bases between them. For CDR1 and CDR2, the germline V gene lists SGHVS and FQNEAQ. From the cysteine up to the phenylalanine, the CDR3 has a length of 12 residues. Just the 36-base CDR3 DNA is kept, in frame starting at base 1. TCR repertoires of sorted CD4+ and CD8+ blood T cells from severe aplastic anemia patients and healthy subjects were deep-sequenced in the study. Ficoll-Paque density gradient centrifugation was used to isolate peripheral blood mononuclear cells. Before DNA extraction, CD4+ and CD8+ T cells were sorted by FACS or by magnetic beads.

This sequence uses TRBV7-8 and TRBJ1-3, with no D gene named confidently. This TCR was recovered from a human donor in good health, serving as a control. Material: sorted CD4+, CD8+, or CD8+CD57+ T cells (not recorded which) from PBMCs. The CDR3 region reads CASSPLGNTIYF. The nucleotides read TGTGCCAGCAGCCCCCTTGGAAACACCATATATTTT.